The 10 T cell receptor beta chains listed next were all sequenced from one sample in a study of shared clonotypes between healthy human individuals. Naive CD8 cells were CD45RO-negative, positively selected for CCR7, excluding terminally differentiated effector memory CD45RA+ cells. Profiling relied on immunoSEQ multiplex PCR, and the TCRdb table lists in-frame clones only, not all of them. The data hold about 2 million clones, with about 94% observed a single time. Material for sequencing was naive CD8+ T cells sorted from blood. The receptor set was obtained from a man in his late teens or twenties in good health.

The chain joins TRBV28 to TRBJ1-1; 8 bases are a match to TRBD1. This CDR3 comprises 14 residues. V was clipped by 5 bases and J by 4 bases; unmatched bases: 6. From germline, CDR1 is MDHEN and CDR2 SYDVKM. CDR3 DNA sequence: TGTGCCAGCAGTCCCGTCGGACAGGGCACTGAAGCTTTCTTT. This gives the protein CASSPVGQGTEAFF.

Notes on this clone: The same CDR3 arises from other DNA sequences in this sample as well. The V call is TRBV29-1, the J call TRBJ2-7; D gene unclear. Germline CDR1 SQVTM, CDR2 ANQGSEA. The CDR3 consists of 12 residues. The ends were cut back, 1 base at V and 2 bases at J, with 6 bases in the middle. This chain's CDR3 is CSVEGETYEQYF. CDR3 in DNA: TGCAGCGTTGAAGGCGAGACCTACGAGCAGTACTTC.

The chain recombines TRBV5-1 with TRBJ1-6, with TRBD1 matching over 7 bases. V dropped 4 bases and J dropped 0; count of bases not matched to a gene: 10. This CDR3 is built from 18 residues. Germline assignment: CDR1 SGHRS and CDR2 YFSETQ. The CDR3 DNA is TGCGCCAGCAGCCCGGGACAGCATGAGGGCTCCTATAATTCACCCCTCCACTTT. It is translated as CASSPGQHEGSYNSPLHF.

The J gene is TRBJ1-1, the V gene TRBV29-1; maybe TRBD1 (5 bases). V lost 7 bases to trimming and J lost 8 bases, with 11 bases between them. The germline CDR1 and CDR2 sequences are SQVTM and ANQGSEA. This CDR3 region has 10 residues. The CDR3 here is CSAGQPEAFF. CDR3 in DNA: TGCAGCGCTGGACAACCAGAAGCTTTCTTT.

About this clone itself: The sample contains more than one DNA sequence encoding this CDR3. The V gene is TRBV12-5, the J gene TRBJ2-1; 11 nucleotides align to TRBD2. CDR1 and CDR2 (germline): LGHNT, FRNRAP. V was clipped by 4 bases and J by 0 bases; unmatched bases: 2. This CDR3 spans 16 amino acids. This chain's CDR3 is CASGSTSGSSYNEQFF. The CDR3 DNA reads TGTGCTAGTGGTTCAACTAGCGGGAGCTCCTACAATGAGCAGTTCTTC.

The J gene is TRBJ1-1, the V gene TRBV19; the D gene is possibly TRBD1 (6 bases). The CDR3 is made up of 14 amino acids. V was pared by 5 bases and J by 11 bases, with 21 bases between. Germline-derived CDR1 and CDR2 are LNHDA and SQIVND (reference sequence). This CDR3 reads CASSPNGGGRVAFF. In DNA, the CDR3 is TGTGCCAGTAGTCCAAACGGGGGGGGCCGGGTCGCTTTCTTT.

The chain carries TRBV5-6 and TRBJ2-1, with D perhaps matching TRBD2 (6 bases). V lost 4 bases, J lost 4 bases, and 9 bases lay in between. The CDR3 has 13 residues. Germline V gives CDR1 SGHDT, CDR2 YYEEEE. The CDR3 DNA reads as TGTGCCAGCAGCGGCGGGACTTACAATGAGCAGTTCTTC. It is translated as CASSGGTYNEQFF.

The chain joins TRBV28 to TRBJ2-4; TRBD2 matches at 14 bases. The V and J ends lost 5 bases and 5 bases, in that order; junction bases with no gene match: 8. CDR3 length: 17 amino acids. Germline V gives CDR1 MDHEN, CDR2 SYDVKM. DNA of the CDR3: TGTGCCAGCAGTACCCGGACTAGCGGGGGGATTGAAAACATTCAGTACTTC. This gives the protein CASSTRTSGGIENIQYF. The variable domain in full, with the rest retrieved from reference TRBV28 and TRBJ2-4, is DVKVTQSSRYLVKRTGEKVFLECVQDMDHENMFWYRQDPGLGLRLIYFSYDVKMKEKGDIPEGYSVSREKKERFSLILESASTNQTSMYLCASSTRTSGGIENIQYFGAGTRLSVL.

This chain uses TRBV19 with TRBJ2-7; D assignment may be TRBD1 or TRBD2 (5 bases each). The CDR3 is 12 amino acids. CDR1 is LNHDA and CDR2 is SQIVND in the germline V gene (reference sequence). Trimming took off 10 bases at V and 7 bases at J, with 17 bases between the two ends. The CDR3 nucleotides read TGTGCCACCCGGGCCCTTGGGGGAGAGCAGTACTTC. Translation gives CATRALGGEQYF.

The V and J genes are TRBV27 and TRBJ2-2; D is perhaps TRBD1 (5 bases). Germline loops: CDR1 MNHEY, CDR2 SMNVEV (reference sequence). With 6 bases removed from V and 5 bases from J, the gap between germline ends came to 16 bases. The CDR3 contains 15 residues. This CDR3 is CASRPGLVGTGELFF. The CDR3 nucleotides are TGTGCCAGCAGGCCAGGGCTAGTCGGGACCGGGGAGCTGTTTTTT.